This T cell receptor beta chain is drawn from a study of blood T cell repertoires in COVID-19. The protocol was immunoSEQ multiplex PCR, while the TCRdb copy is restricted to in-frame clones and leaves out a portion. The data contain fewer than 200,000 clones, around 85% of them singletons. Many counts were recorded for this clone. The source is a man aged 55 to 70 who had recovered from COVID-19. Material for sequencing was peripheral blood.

The CDR3 is CASTFDRGGGYTF. In nucleotides, the CDR3 is TGCGCCAGCACCTTCGACAGGGGAGGCGGCTACACCTTC. The V gene is TRBV10-2, the J gene TRBJ1-2; 8 bases match TRBD1. CDR1 and CDR2 (germline): WSHSY, SAAADI. There are 13 residues in the CDR3. The ends lost 7 bases at V and 8 bases at J; junction bases unmatched: 9.